The source of this TCR beta chain is a study of blood T cell repertoires in COVID-19. Some clones are missing from TCRdb's copy, which holds only in-frame ones; the method was immunoSEQ multiplex PCR. This table has some 350,000 clones, 80% to 90% appearing once. The V and J ends lost 4 bases and 4 bases, in that order; junction bases with no gene match: 17. The germline gives CDR1 KGHSH, CDR2 LQKENI. The CDR3 consists of 18 residues. A few counts support this clone. What was sequenced was PBMCs or T cells enriched from blood (not recorded which). The TCR was taken from a man younger than 30 who had recovered from COVID-19. The V call is TRBV18, the J call TRBJ1-1; 8 nucleotides agree with TRBD1. CDR3 coding DNA: TGTGCCAGCTCACAAGGTATCGGGACAGGCTTGGTGGGCACTGAAGCTTTCTTT. This encodes CASSQGIGTGLVGTEAFF.